The rows below give T cell receptor beta chains drawn from one sample of a study of T cells in localized non-small cell lung cancer. The assay was immunoSEQ multiplex PCR, and TCRdb's table has in-frame clones only and misses some. The table shows about 52,000 clones, with around 86% occurring only once. Sequenced here: PBMCs, sampled before any cancer treatment. The source is a female donor with stage II lung adenocarcinoma. Both conserved end residues are part of each CDR3. The D gene is left open where the match is weak. Not every row has a clone size; where given, it reads once, few, many or a size class.

.,once,TRBV30,TRBJ1-6,TGTGCCTGGAGCATAAATCAGAATAATTCACCCCTCCACTTT,CAWSINQNNSPLHF
.,.,TRBV12-5,TRBJ1-5,TGTGCTAGTGGTTTTCAGGCCAATCAGCCCCAGCATTTT,CASGFQANQPQHF
.,.,TRBV5-1,TRBJ1-1,TGCGCCAGCAGCTTTAACAGATATGAAGCTTTCTTT,CASSFNRYEAFF
TRBD1,once,TRBV5-4,TRBJ1-2,TGTGCCAGTCATACCGGGACAGGGGCCGGGGGCTACACCTTC,CASHTGTGAGGYTF
.,.,TRBV9,TRBJ2-1,TGTGCCAGCAGCGTAGGTCCTGAGACTACTTACAATGAGCAGTTCTTC,CASSVGPETTYNEQFF
TRBD2,.,TRBV27,TRBJ2-3,TGTGCCAGCAGTTTAGGGCGGGGGGGCACAGATACGCAGTATTTT,CASSLGRGGTDTQYF
.,.,TRBV7-2,TRBJ2-5,TGTGCCAGCAGCTTCTCCTATCTGGAGACCCAGTACTTC,CASSFSYLETQYF
.,.,TRBV5-1,TRBJ2-1,TGCGCCAGCAGCTTAACGGCCGGGACCACCAATGAGCAGTTCTTC,CASSLTAGTTNEQFF
.,.,TRBV18,TRBJ2-2,TGTGCCAGCTCAGGTCGACAGGACAAGAACACCGGGGAGCTGTTTTTT,CASSGRQDKNTGELFF
.,.,TRBV2,TRBJ2-7,TGTGCCAGCAGTGTCTCCAGCGAGCAGTACTTC,CASSVSSEQYF
.,.,TRBV7-3,TRBJ2-6,TGTGCCAGCAGCTTAACGGGTCCGTCCTCTGGGGCCAACGTCCTGACTTTC,CASSLTGPSSGANVLTF
.,few,TRBV6-5,TRBJ1-1,TGTGCCAGCAGGCCCGGGCCGCATACTGAAGCTTTCTTT,CASRPGPHTEAFF
TRBD1,.,TRBV5-1,TRBJ1-2,TGCGCCAGCAGCTTTCGGACAGGGGGCGACTATGGCTACACCTTC,CASSFRTGGDYGYTF
.,once,TRBV10-3,TRBJ2-7,TGTGCCATCAGGAACCCTCAGGAGGACAGCGGGAACTCCTACGAGCAGTACTTC,CAIRNPQEDSGNSYEQYF
.,.,TRBV10-1,TRBJ1-1,TGCGCCAGCAGTGGTGGAATCAACACTGAAGCTTTCTTT,CASSGGINTEAFF
.,.,TRBV5-1,TRBJ1-2,TGCGCCAGCGGCCCGGACGGATTCTATGGCTACACCTTC,CASGPDGFYGYTF
.,once,TRBV7-3,TRBJ2-7,TGTGCCAGCAGCCAGGGCGGGGCCTACGAGCAGTACTTC,CASSQGGAYEQYF